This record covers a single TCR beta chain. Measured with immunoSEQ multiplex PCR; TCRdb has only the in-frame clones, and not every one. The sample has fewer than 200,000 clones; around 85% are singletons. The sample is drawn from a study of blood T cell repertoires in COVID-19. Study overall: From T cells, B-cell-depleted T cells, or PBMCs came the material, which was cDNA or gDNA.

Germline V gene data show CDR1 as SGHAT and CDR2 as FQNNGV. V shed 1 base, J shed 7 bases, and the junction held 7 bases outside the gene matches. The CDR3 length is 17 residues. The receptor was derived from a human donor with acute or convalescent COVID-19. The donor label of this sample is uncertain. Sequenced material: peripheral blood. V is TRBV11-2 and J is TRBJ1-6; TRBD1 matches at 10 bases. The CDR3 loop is CASSLGPGQGPNSPLHF. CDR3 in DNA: TGTGCCAGCAGCTTAGGTCCGGGACAGGGGCCGAATTCACCCCTCCACTTT.